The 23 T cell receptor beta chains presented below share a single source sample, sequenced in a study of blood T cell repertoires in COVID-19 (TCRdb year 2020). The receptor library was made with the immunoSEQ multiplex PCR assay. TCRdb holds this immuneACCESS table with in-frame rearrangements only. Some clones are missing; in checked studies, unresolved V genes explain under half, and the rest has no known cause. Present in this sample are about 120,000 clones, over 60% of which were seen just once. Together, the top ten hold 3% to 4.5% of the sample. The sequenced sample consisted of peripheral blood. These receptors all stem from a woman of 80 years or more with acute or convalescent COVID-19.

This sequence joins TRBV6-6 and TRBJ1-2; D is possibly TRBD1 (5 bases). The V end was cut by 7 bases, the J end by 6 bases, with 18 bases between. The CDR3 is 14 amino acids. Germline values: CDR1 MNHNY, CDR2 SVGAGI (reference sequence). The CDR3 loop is CASTPNRGFDGYTF. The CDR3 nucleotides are TGTGCCAGCACCCCTAATCGGGGGTTCGATGGCTACACCTTC.

The CDR3 DNA follows: TGTGCCAGCAGCTTGGGGGGACTAGCGCCTTACAATGAGCAGTTCTTC. Its protein is CASSLGGLAPYNEQFF. This sequence joins TRBV5-4 and TRBJ2-1; 10 bases match TRBD2. The CDR3 consists of 16 residues. CDR1 and CDR2 (germline): SGHNT, YYREEE (reference sequence). Trimming cost V 0 bases and J 4 bases; bases outside gene matches: 4.

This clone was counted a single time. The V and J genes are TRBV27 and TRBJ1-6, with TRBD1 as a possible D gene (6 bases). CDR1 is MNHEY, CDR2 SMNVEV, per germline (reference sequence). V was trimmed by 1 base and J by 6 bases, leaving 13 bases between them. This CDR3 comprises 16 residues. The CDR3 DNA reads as TGTGCCAGCAGTTTATTGCCAGGGGTTAGTAATTCACCCCTCCACTTT. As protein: CASSLLPGVSNSPLHF.

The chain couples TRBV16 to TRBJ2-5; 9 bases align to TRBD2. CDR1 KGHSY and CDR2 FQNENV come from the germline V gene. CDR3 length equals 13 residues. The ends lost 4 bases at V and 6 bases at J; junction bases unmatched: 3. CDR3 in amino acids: CASSRGGAKTQYF. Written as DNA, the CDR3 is TGTGCCAGCAGCCGCGGGGGGGCGAAGACCCAGTACTTC.

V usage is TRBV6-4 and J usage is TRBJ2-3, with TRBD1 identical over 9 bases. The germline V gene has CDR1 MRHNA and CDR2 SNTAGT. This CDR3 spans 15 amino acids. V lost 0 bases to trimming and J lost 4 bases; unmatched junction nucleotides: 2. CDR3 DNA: TGTGCCAGCAGTGACTCGGGACAGGGATCAGATACGCAGTATTTT. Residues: CASSDSGQGSDTQYF.

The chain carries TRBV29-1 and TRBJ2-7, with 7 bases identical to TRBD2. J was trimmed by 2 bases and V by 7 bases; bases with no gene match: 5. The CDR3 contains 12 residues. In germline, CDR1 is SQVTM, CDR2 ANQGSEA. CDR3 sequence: CSAGAGAYEQYF. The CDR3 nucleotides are TGCAGCGCCGGGGCGGGGGCCTACGAGCAGTACTTC.

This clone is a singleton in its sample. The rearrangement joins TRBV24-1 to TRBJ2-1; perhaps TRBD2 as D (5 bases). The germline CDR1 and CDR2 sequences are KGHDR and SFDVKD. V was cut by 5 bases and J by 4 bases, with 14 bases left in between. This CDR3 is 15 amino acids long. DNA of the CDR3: TGTGCCACCAGTGGTCAAGGAGGCCCGTACAATGAGCAGTTCTTC. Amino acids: CATSGQGGPYNEQFF.

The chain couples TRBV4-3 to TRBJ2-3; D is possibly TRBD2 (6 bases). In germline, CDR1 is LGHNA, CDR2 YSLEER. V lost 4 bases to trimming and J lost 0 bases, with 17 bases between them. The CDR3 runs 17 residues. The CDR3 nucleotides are TGCGCCAGCAGCCTTGAGGGTGACCGGGGGAGCACAGATACGCAGTATTTT. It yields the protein CASSLEGDRGSTDTQYF.

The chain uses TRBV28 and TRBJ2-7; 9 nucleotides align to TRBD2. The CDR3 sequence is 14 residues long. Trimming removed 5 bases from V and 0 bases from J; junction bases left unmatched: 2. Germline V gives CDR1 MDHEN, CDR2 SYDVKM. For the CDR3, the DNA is TGTGCCAGCAGTCGTAGCGGGAGCTCCTACGAGCAGTACTTC. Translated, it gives CASSRSGSSYEQYF. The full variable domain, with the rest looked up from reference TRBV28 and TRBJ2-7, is DVKVTQSSRYLVKRTGEKVFLECVQDMDHENMFWYRQDPGLGLRLIYFSYDVKMKEKGDIPEGYSVSREKKERFSLILESASTNQTSMYLCASSRSGSSYEQYFGPGTRLTVT.

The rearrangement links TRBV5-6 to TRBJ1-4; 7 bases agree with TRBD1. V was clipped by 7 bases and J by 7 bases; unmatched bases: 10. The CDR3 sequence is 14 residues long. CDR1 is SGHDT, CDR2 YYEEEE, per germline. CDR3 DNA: TGTGCCAGCTCATCCACCTGGACAGGTGAAAAACTGTTTTTT. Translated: CASSSTWTGEKLFF.

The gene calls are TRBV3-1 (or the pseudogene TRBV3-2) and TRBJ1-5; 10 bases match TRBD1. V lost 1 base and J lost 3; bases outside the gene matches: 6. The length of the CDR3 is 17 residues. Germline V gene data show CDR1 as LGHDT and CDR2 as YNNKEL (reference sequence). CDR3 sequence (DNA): TGTGCCAGCAGCCAAGCATACGGGACAGGGGACAATCAGCCCCAGCATTTT. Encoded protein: CASSQAYGTGDNQPQHF.

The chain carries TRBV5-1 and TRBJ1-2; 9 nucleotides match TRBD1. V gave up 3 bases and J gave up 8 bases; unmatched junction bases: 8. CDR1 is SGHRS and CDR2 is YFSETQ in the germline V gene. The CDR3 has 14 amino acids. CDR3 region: CASSSEGQGKGYTF. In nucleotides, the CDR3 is TGCGCCAGCAGCTCCGAGGGACAGGGAAAGGGCTACACCTTC.

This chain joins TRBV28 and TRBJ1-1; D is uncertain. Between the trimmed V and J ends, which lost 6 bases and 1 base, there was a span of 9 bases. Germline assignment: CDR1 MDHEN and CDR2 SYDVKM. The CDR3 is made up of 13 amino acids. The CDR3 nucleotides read TGTGCCAGCAGCCCCGCGGGGAACACTGAAGCTTTCTTT. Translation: CASSPAGNTEAFF.

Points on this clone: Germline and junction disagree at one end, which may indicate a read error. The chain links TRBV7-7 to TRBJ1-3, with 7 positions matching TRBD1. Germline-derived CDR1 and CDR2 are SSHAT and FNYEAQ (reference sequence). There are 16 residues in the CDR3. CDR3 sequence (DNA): TGTGCTAGCAGTCCGGACCGGGACAGTTTAGGAAACACCATATATTTT. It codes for CASSPDRDSLGNTIYF. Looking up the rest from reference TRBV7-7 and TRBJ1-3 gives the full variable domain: GAGVSQSPRYKVTKRGQDVTLRCDPISSHATLYWYQQALGQGPEFLTYFNYEAQPDKSGLPSDRFSAERPEGSISTLTIQRTEQRDSAMYRCASSPDRDSLGNTIYFGEGSWLTVV.

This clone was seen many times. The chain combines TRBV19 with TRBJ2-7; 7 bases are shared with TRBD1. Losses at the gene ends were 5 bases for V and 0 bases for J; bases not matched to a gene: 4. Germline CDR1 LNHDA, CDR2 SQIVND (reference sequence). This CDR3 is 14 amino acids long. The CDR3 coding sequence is TGTGCCAGTAGTCACAGGGGAAGCTCCTACGAGCAGTACTTC. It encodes CASSHRGSSYEQYF.

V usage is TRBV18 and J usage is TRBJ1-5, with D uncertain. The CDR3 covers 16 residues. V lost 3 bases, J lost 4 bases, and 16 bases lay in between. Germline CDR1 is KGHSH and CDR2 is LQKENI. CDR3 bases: TGTGCCAGCTCACCGAACAGCCTCGGAAGGAATCAGCCCCAGCATTTT. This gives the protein CASSPNSLGRNQPQHF. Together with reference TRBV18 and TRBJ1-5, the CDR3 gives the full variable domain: NAGVMQNPRHLVRRRGQEARLRCSPMKGHSHVYWYRQLPEEGLKFMVYLQKENIIDESGMPKERFSAEFPKEGPSILRIQQVVRGDSAAYFCASSPNSLGRNQPQHFGDGTRLSIL.

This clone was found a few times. The CDR3 bases are TGCAGCGTTGAAACCGGCCCAGGGGCCGAAAAACTGTTTTTT. It yields the protein CSVETGPGAEKLFF. The chain joins TRBV29-1 to TRBJ1-4; the D gene is possibly TRBD1 (6 bases). CDR3 length equals 14 residues. Germline loops: CDR1 SQVTM, CDR2 ANQGSEA. The V and J ends lost 2 bases and 8 bases respectively, with 15 bases between them.

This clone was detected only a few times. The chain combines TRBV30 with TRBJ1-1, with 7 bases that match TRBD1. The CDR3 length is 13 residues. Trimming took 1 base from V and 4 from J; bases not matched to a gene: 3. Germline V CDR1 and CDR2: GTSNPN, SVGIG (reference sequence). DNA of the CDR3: TGTGCCTGGAGTGATACAGGGGCCACTGAAGCTTTCTTT. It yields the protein CAWSDTGATEAFF.

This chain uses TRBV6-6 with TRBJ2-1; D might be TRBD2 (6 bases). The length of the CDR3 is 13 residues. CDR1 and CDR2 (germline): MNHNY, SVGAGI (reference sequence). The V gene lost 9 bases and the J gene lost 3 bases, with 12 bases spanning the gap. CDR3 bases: TGTGCCAGTTCGATGGGACTCTACAATGAGCAGTTCTTC. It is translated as CASSMGLYNEQFF.

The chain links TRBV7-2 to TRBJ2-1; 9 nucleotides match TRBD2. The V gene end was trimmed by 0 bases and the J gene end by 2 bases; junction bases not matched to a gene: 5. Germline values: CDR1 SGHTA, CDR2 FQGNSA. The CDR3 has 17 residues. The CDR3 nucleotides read TGTGCCAGCAGCTTAGCGTCGGGCGGGAGGGCCTACAATGAGCAGTTCTTC. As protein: CASSLASGGRAYNEQFF.

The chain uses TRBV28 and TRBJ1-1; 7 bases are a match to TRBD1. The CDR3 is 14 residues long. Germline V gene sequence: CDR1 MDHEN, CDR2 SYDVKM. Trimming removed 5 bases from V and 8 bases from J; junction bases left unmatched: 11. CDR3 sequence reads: CASSPQNRGREAFF. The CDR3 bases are TGTGCCAGCAGTCCACAGAACAGGGGTAGGGAAGCTTTCTTT.

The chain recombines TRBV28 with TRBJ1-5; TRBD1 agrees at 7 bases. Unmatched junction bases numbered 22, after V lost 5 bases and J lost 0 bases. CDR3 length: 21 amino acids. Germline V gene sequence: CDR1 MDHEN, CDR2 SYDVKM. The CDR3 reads CASSKLIATGPRMSSNQPQHF. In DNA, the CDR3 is TGTGCCAGCAGTAAACTCATAGCGACAGGGCCCAGAATGAGTAGCAATCAGCCCCAGCATTTT.

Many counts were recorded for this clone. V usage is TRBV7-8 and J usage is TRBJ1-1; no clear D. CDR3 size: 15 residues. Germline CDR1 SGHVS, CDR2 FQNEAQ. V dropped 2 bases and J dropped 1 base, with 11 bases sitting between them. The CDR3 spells CASSLLSQANTEAFF. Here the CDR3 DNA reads TGTGCCAGCAGCTTATTATCGCAGGCGAACACTGAAGCTTTCTTT. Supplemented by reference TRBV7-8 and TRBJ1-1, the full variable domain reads GAGVSQSPRYKVAKRGQDVALRCDPISGHVSLFWYQQALGQGPEFLTYFQNEAQLDKSGLPSDRFFAERPEGSVSTLKIQRTQQEDSAVYLCASSLLSQANTEAFFGQGTRLTVV.